The 31 T cell receptor beta chains listed next were all sequenced from one sample in a study of blood T cells in healthy people across ages. Primed by a sample-barcoded 5' primer and a J-beta primer mix, a second PCR proceeded for about 6 to 12 cycles. TCRdb reanalysed the 5' RACE reads using MiXCR and keeps one entry per CDR3 protein. The sample records hundreds of thousands of distinct CDR3 sequences, 24% being singletons. These data were also filed under a second study, of T cells of mothers and their children.

The sequencing input was blood. Receptors were obtained from a boy aged 5-17 years in good health.

The table lists this clonotype with many counts. The chain's CDR3 is CATSEAGTGGQETQYF. DNA for the CDR3: TGTGCCACCAGTGAAGCCGGGACAGGGGGACAGGAGACCCAGTACTTC. The chain couples TRBV24-1 to TRBJ2-5; 11 nucleotides agree with TRBD1. Germline V CDR1 and CDR2: KGHDR, SFDVKD. This CDR3 region has 16 residues. The V gene end was trimmed by 4 bases and the J gene end by 5 bases; junction bases not matched to a gene: 8.

This clonotype turned up a few times. This chain connects TRBV28 to TRBJ2-7, with 7 bases aligning to TRBD1. Trimming cost V 8 bases and J 3 bases; bases outside gene matches: 4. The germline V gene has CDR1 MDHEN and CDR2 SYDVKM. The CDR3 is made up of 12 amino acids. The CDR3 loop reads CASLTGDYEQYF. CDR3 DNA: TGTGCCAGCCTTACAGGGGACTACGAGCAGTACTTC. Full variable domain (missing parts from reference TRBV28 and TRBJ2-7): DVKVTQSSRYLVKRTGEKVFLECVQDMDHENMFWYRQDPGLGLRLIYFSYDVKMKEKGDIPEGYSVSREKKERFSLILESASTNQTSMYLCASLTGDYEQYFGPGTRLTVT.

The V and J genes are TRBV20-1 and TRBJ2-3; a possible D gene is TRBD1 (5 bases). The CDR3 extends over 16 amino acids. The V gene's germline CDR1 is DFQATT and CDR2 SNEGSKA (reference sequence). The V end was cut by 0 bases, the J end by 2 bases, with 15 bases between. The DNA for the CDR3 is TGCAGTGCTAGAGATTGGACAATGGACGTCACAGATACGCAGTATTTT. Its translation: CSARDWTMDVTDTQYF.

V gene TRBV9 combines with J gene TRBJ1-2; 10 nucleotides match TRBD1. The CDR3 sequence is 15 residues long. Germline V CDR1 and CDR2: SGDLS, YYNGEE. The J segment lost 0 bases and the V segment lost 6 bases, leaving 5 bases of the junction unmatched. CDR3 sequence (DNA): TGTGCCAGCAACCGGGGACAGGGGACTAACTATGGCTACACCTTC. Translation gives CASNRGQGTNYGYTF. The whole variable domain, remainder taken from reference TRBV9 and TRBJ1-2, is DSGVTQTPKHLITATGQRVTLRCSPRSGDLSVYWYQQSLDQGLQFLIQYYNGEERAKGNILERFSAQQFPDLHSELNLSSLELGDSALYFCASNRGQGTNYGYTFGSGTRLTVV.

In this sample, this clonotype turned up a few times. The chain links TRBV4-1 to TRBJ2-7; D uncertain. The V end was cut by 3 bases, the J end by 2 bases, with 11 bases between. This CDR3 region has 14 residues. Germline V gene sequence: CDR1 MGHRA, CDR2 YSYEKL. CDR3 sequence (DNA): TGCGCCAGCAGCCAGGGTCATGGACCCTACGAGCAGTACTTC. Amino acid sequence: CASSQGHGPYEQYF.

This chain joins TRBV27 and TRBJ2-7; tentative D call: TRBD2 (6 bases). The V end lost 6 bases, the J end lost 2 bases, and 14 bases lay between the germline ends. The CDR3 has 14 residues. CDR1 and CDR2 (germline): MNHEY, SMNVEV (reference sequence). The CDR3 loop is CASSPGGHTYEQYF. As DNA, the CDR3 is TGTGCCAGCAGCCCAGGAGGGCATACCTACGAGCAGTACTTC.

This clonotype came up once. In nucleotides, the CDR3 is TGTGCCTGGAGTGTCGGCTCAATACAACGGTGGGGAAAACTGTTTTTT. It codes for CAWSVGSIQRWGKLFF. This chain joins TRBV30 and TRBJ1-4, with no clear D. The V and J ends lost 0 bases and 10 bases respectively, with 21 bases between them. Germline loops: CDR1 GTSNPN, CDR2 SVGIG (reference sequence). The CDR3 has 16 residues.

This clonotype occurred a few times. CDR3 nucleotide sequence: TGTGCCAGCAGCGCTCGGAGCGGGGGCGCCACCTACAATGAGCAGTTCTTC. Protein: CASSARSGGATYNEQFF. The V and J genes are TRBV6-1 and TRBJ2-1; TRBD2 agrees at 8 bases. The CDR3 is 17 amino acids. The V gene's germline CDR1 is MNHNS and CDR2 SASEGT. The V gene end was trimmed by 6 bases and the J gene end by 2 bases; junction bases not matched to a gene: 12.

This clonotype was observed a handful of times. The rearrangement uses TRBV6-2 or TRBV6-3 and TRBJ2-5; 7 positions match TRBD2. With V trimmed by 7 bases and J by 7 bases, 9 bases remained unmatched. Germline V lookup: CDR1 MNHEY, CDR2 SVGEGT. This CDR3 has 13 residues. The CDR3 bases are TGTGCCAGCATTCAACTAGCGAGCGGGACCCAGTACTTC. This translates into CASIQLASGTQYF.

The CDR3 coding sequence is TGCGCCAGCAGCTTACTAGCGGGACTTCAGTTCTTC. It translates to CASSLLAGLQFF. V and J are TRBV5-1 and TRBJ2-5, with TRBD2 matching over 10 bases. The J call is uncertain, as TRBJ2-1 better fits the DNA end. CDR1 and CDR2 from the germline V gene are SGHRS and YFSETQ. The CDR3 is 12 amino acids.

The table lists this clonotype with a few counts. V is TRBV18 and J is TRBJ1-2; 11 bases match TRBD1. CDR1 is KGHSH and CDR2 is LQKENI in the germline V gene. The ends lost 4 bases at V and 4 bases at J; junction bases unmatched: 5. There are 15 residues in the CDR3. In DNA, the CDR3 is TGTGCCAGCTCACATCAGGACAGGGGGCTCTATGGCTACACCTTC. This sequence encodes CASSHQDRGLYGYTF.

This clonotype was counted between two and nine times. This chain links TRBV6-4 with TRBJ2-5; D is unclear. The germline V gene encodes CDR1 MRHNA and CDR2 SNTAGT. Trimming removed 1 base from V and 1 base from J, with 7 bases in between. The CDR3 loop spans 14 amino acids. The CDR3 nucleotides read TGTGCCAGCAGTGACTTTAGCTCCCAAGAGACCCAGTACTTC. Translating it yields CASSDFSSQETQYF.

V usage is TRBV10-3 and J usage is TRBJ2-4; D may be TRBD2 (7 bases). CDR1 ENHRY and CDR2 SYGVKD come from the germline V gene. The V end was cut by 0 bases, the J end by 8 bases, with 14 bases between. The CDR3 contains 15 residues. This CDR3 reads CAISESLGGGHIQYF. As DNA, the CDR3 is TGTGCCATCAGTGAGTCGTTAGGGGGAGGGCACATTCAGTACTTC.

The chain links TRBV20-1 to TRBJ1-2; no definite D call. V was pared by 0 bases and J by 4 bases, with 6 bases between. Germline CDR1 reads DFQATT; CDR2 reads SNEGSKA (reference sequence). The CDR3 has 12 residues. In DNA, the CDR3 is TGCAGTGCTAGAGAAAAGGTCTATGGCTACACCTTC. Its protein product is CSAREKVYGYTF.

This clonotype was observed a few times. The genes are TRBV20-1 and TRBJ1-2; TRBD1 might be the D (5 bases). Germline-derived CDR1 and CDR2 are DFQATT and SNEGSKA (reference sequence). Deletions cut 0 bases from V and 4 bases from J, with 12 bases between. The CDR3 contains 14 residues. The CDR3 loop is CSARDRVNPYGYTF. For the CDR3, the DNA is TGCAGTGCTAGAGACAGGGTGAATCCCTATGGCTACACCTTC.

This clonotype has a handful of counts. This sequence joins TRBV6-2 or TRBV6-3 and TRBJ2-7, with TRBD1 as a possible D gene (6 bases). CDR1 MNHEY and CDR2 SVGEGT come from the germline V gene. CDR3 length equals 14 residues. The V end was cut by 3 bases, the J end by 3 bases, with 12 bases between. The chain's CDR3 is CASSYLDRHYEQYF. As DNA, the CDR3 is TGTGCCAGCAGTTATCTAGACAGGCACTACGAGCAGTACTTC.

The V call is TRBV7-9, the J call TRBJ1-1; D ambiguous. CDR3 length: 13 amino acids. V was pared by 1 base and J by 4 bases, with 7 bases between. CDR1 and CDR2 (germline): SEHNR, FQNEAQ (reference sequence). CDR3 DNA: TGTGCCAGCAGCTTAGATACGGGCACTGAAGCTTTCTTT. Protein: CASSLDTGTEAFF. The whole variable domain, remainder taken from reference TRBV7-9 and TRBJ1-1, is DTGVSQNPRHKITKRGQNVTFRCDPISEHNRLYWYRQTLGQGPEFLTYFQNEAQLEKSRLLSDRFSAERPKGSFSTLEIQRTEQGDSAMYLCASSLDTGTEAFFGQGTRLTVV.

This clonotype was recorded a few times. At one end the junction does not follow the germline gene, possibly because of a read error. The rearrangement links TRBV7-7 to TRBJ2-4; no clear D gene. CDR3 length: 14 amino acids. CDR1 and CDR2 (germline): SSHAT, FNYEAQ (reference sequence). Here the CDR3 DNA reads TGTGCTAGCAGCTGGCGAATAGCCAAAAACATTCAGTACTTC. Residues: CASSWRIAKNIQYF. The full variable domain, its missing parts supplied by reference TRBV7-7 and TRBJ2-4, is GAGVSQSPRYKVTKRGQDVTLRCDPISSHATLYWYQQALGQGPEFLTYFNYEAQPDKSGLPSDRFSAERPEGSISTLTIQRTEQRDSAMYRCASSWRIAKNIQYFGAGTRLSVL.

This clonotype appeared a few times. The chain recombines TRBV7-2 with TRBJ2-5, with D possibly TRBD1 on 5 matching bases. Near its end, the DNA agrees better with TRBJ2-7, so the J call may be wrong. The CDR3 spans 14 residues. In germline, CDR1 is SGHTA, CDR2 FQGNSA. The CDR3 coding sequence is TGTGCCAGCAGCTCAGTCAGGGCCGTATACGAGCAGTACTTC. As protein: CASSSVRAVYEQYF.

This clonotype was seen once. CDR3 sequence: CSASLLAPTHNEQFF. The CDR3 DNA follows: TGCAGTGCTAGCCTACTAGCGCCAACGCACAATGAGCAGTTCTTC. This chain connects TRBV20-1 to TRBJ2-1; 7 bases are shared with TRBD2. With V trimmed by 3 bases and J by 5 bases, 10 bases remained unmatched. This CDR3 comprises 15 residues. Germline V gene data show CDR1 as DFQATT and CDR2 as SNEGSKA (reference sequence).

The rearrangement links TRBV6-2 or TRBV6-3 to TRBJ2-7; D might be TRBD1 (5 bases). Germline assignment: CDR1 MNHEY and CDR2 SVGEGT. This CDR3 has 14 residues. V lost 4 bases and J lost 2, with 12 bases in between. CDR3 residues: CASSSQGFPYEQYF. In DNA, the CDR3 is TGTGCCAGCAGTTCTCAGGGATTTCCCTACGAGCAGTACTTC.

The sample holds many counts of this clonotype. The J gene is TRBJ2-5, the V gene TRBV4-2, with 8 bases matching TRBD2. Germline V gene data show CDR1 as LGHNA and CDR2 as YNFKEQ. Germline trimming cut 4 bases from V and 4 bases from J; bases unmatched to any gene: 5. The CDR3 contains 14 residues. The DNA for the CDR3 is TGTGCCAGCAGCCCAGCGGGAGATTTAGAGACCCAGTACTTC. It specifies CASSPAGDLETQYF.

V is TRBV27 and J is TRBJ1-2; weak D call: TRBD1 (6 bases). The CDR3 is 14 residues long. The germline V gene encodes CDR1 MNHEY and CDR2 SMNVEV (reference sequence). Deletions cut 5 bases from V and 2 bases from J, with 12 bases between. The CDR3: CASSPLGQNYGYTF. For the CDR3, the DNA is TGTGCCAGCAGTCCACTTGGACAGAACTATGGCTACACCTTC.

This clonotype has just a few counts. The CDR3 is CSAQTGRGYEQYF. The CDR3 region has the DNA TGCAGTGCTCAGACAGGGCGGGGCTACGAGCAGTACTTC. This chain links TRBV20-1 with TRBJ2-7, with D perhaps matching TRBD1 (7 bases). This CDR3 spans 13 amino acids. The germline V gene has CDR1 DFQATT and CDR2 SNEGSKA (reference sequence). With 5 bases removed from V and 3 bases from J, the gap between germline ends came to 14 bases.

This clonotype was detected a few times. The chain has TRBV4-2 and TRBJ2-1; D uncertain. V lost 0 bases to trimming and J lost 4 bases, with 4 bases between them. Germline CDR1 is LGHNA and CDR2 is YNFKEQ. CDR3 length: 13 residues. The CDR3 sequence: CASSQEPYNEQFF. The CDR3 DNA reads as TGTGCCAGCAGCCAAGAACCATACAATGAGCAGTTCTTC.

This chain joins TRBV7-9 and TRBJ2-7; no clear D. Trimming pared 1 base from V and 2 bases from J, leaving 9 bases between. CDR1 is SEHNR, CDR2 FQNEAQ, per germline (reference sequence). The CDR3 has 14 residues. The CDR3 nucleotides are TGTGCCAGCAGCTTAGATCCGCATCCCTACGAGCAGTACTTC. Translating it yields CASSLDPHPYEQYF.

This clonotype was recorded a few times. The J gene is TRBJ2-5, the V gene TRBV25-1; D gene ambiguous. Trimming cost V 8 bases and J 3 bases, with 10 bases left between them. Germline CDR1 reads MGHDK; CDR2 reads SYGVNS. The CDR3 runs to 12 residues. The CDR3 DNA sequence: TGTGCCAGCCGGCCTCGGGAAGAGACCCAGTACTTC. This sequence encodes CASRPREETQYF.

The sample holds a few counts of this clonotype. The chain combines TRBV12-3 or TRBV12-4 with TRBJ2-7; 9 positions match TRBD1. J gave up 3 bases and V 5 bases, and 5 bases lay outside the gene matches. The CDR3 consists of 14 residues. The CDR3 here is CASSRDRAYYEQYF. The CDR3 DNA is TGTGCCAGCAGTCGGGACAGGGCCTACTACGAGCAGTACTTC.

This clonotype turned up a few times. The rearrangement joins TRBV7-3 to TRBJ2-7; the match to TRBD1 covers 7 bases. The CDR3 is made up of 20 amino acids. The germline V gene encodes CDR1 SGHTA and CDR2 FQGTGA. With V trimmed by 0 bases and J by 2 bases, 19 bases remained unmatched. This CDR3 is CASSLTEATGTDRTTYEQYF. CDR3 sequence (DNA): TGTGCCAGCAGCTTAACGGAGGCGACAGGGACGGACCGGACCACCTACGAGCAGTACTTC.

The genes are TRBV7-2 and TRBJ2-7; D is ambiguous. The CDR3 spans 14 residues. The germline gives CDR1 SGHTA, CDR2 FQGNSA. Trimming stripped 7 bases from V and 0 bases from J, with 13 bases between. The CDR3 reads CASTGALSSYEQYF. CDR3 in DNA: TGTGCCAGCACGGGTGCCCTTAGCTCCTACGAGCAGTACTTC. The full variable domain, with the rest looked up from reference TRBV7-2 and TRBJ2-7, is GAGVSQSPSNKVTEKGKDVELRCDPISGHTALYWYRQSLGQGLEFLIYFQGNSAPDKSGLPSDRFSAERTGGSVSTLTIQRTQQEDSAVYLCASTGALSSYEQYFGPGTRLTVT.

The chain carries TRBV29-1 and TRBJ2-2; no reliable D call. Looked up from germline, CDR1 is SQVTM and CDR2 is ANQGSEA. The CDR3 runs to 12 residues. V was cut by 6 bases and J by 5 bases, with 10 bases left in between. CDR3 bases: TGCAGCGTGGCATCCCCGACCGGGGAGCTGTTTTTT. It specifies CSVASPTGELFF.